This T cell receptor (beta chain) was observed in a study of blood T cell repertoires in COVID-19. Across the whole study: The United States, Italy and Spain provided the acute and convalescent COVID-19 samples. PBMCs, B-cell-depleted T cells, or T cells provided the cDNA or gDNA that made up the material.

This clone was seen only a few times. Repertoires were generated with immunoSEQ multiplex PCR, while TCRdb's copy carries only in-frame clones and drops some. The sample lists 95,000 to 110,000 clones; over 65% were seen once. The TCR sequence derives from a man in his sixties with acute or convalescent COVID-19. The sample consisted of peripheral blood.

This CDR3 is CASSQTSGEAFF. The CDR3 DNA is TGTGCCAGCAGCCAAACTTCAGGGGAAGCTTTCTTT. The chain combines TRBV3-1 (or the pseudogene TRBV3-2) with TRBJ1-1; D is possibly TRBD1 (5 bases). Trimming took off 2 bases at V and 8 bases at J, with 9 bases between the two ends. The CDR3 spans 12 residues. Looked up from germline, CDR1 is LGHDT and CDR2 is YNNKEL (reference sequence).